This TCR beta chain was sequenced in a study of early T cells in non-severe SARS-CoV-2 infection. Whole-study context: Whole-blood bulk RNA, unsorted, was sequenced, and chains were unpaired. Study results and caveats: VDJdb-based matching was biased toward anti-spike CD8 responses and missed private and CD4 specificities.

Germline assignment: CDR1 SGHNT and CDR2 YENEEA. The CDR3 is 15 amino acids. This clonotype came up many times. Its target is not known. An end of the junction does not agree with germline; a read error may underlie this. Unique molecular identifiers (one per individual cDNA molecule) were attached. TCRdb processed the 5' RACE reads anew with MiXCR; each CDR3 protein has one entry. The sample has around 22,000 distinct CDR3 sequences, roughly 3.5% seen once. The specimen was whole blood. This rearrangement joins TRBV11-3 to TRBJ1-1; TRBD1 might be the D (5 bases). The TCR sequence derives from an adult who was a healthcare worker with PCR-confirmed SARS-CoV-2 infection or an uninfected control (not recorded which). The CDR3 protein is CVSSLAGRRVTEAFF. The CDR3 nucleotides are TGTGTCAGCAGCCTCGCGGGACGGCGGGTCACTGAAGCTTTCTTT.